Presented here are 21 T cell receptor beta chains from one specimen sequenced in a study of blood T cells in healthy people across ages. It was with a sample-barcoded 5' primer and a J-beta primer mix that a second PCR of roughly 7 to 12 cycles was run. TCRdb re-analysed the 5' RACE reads in MiXCR, keeping a single row per CDR3 protein. Altogether hundreds of thousands of distinct CDR3 sequences are present, around 52% being singletons, with the ten largest covering roughly 14%. Sequencing was carried out using blood. These receptors originate from an elderly woman in good health.

In regard to this clonotype: Being one base from a much bigger clone, this may be a read error. The chain uses TRBV3-1 and TRBJ2-1, with D unresolved. The J call may be incorrect, as the DNA end agrees better with TRBJ2-7. CDR1 and CDR2 (germline): LGHDT, YNNKEL (reference sequence). The CDR3 sequence is 12 residues long. The CDR3 DNA reads as TGTGCCAGCAGCCAAATTTACAATGAGCAGTACTTC. Its protein is CASSQIYNEQYF.

This clonotype was counted ten times or more. The V call is TRBV10-3, the J call TRBJ2-7; 10 bases line up with TRBD1. The CDR3 is 14 amino acids. V gave up 7 bases and J gave up 4 bases; unmatched junction bases: 7. The germline CDR1 and CDR2 sequences are ENHRY and SYGVKD. The CDR3 DNA is TGTGCCATCACTGGACAGGGGGTGTCGTACGAGCAGTACTTC. This translates into CAITGQGVSYEQYF.

As regards this clonotype: This may stem from a read error, because a much larger clone lies one nucleotide away. The chain joins TRBV15 to TRBJ1-5, with D hard to call. Trimming pared 4 bases from V and 0 bases from J, leaving 16 bases between. The germline gives CDR1 LNHNV, CDR2 YYDKDF (reference sequence). The CDR3 consists of 17 residues. Written as DNA, the CDR3 is TGTGCCACCAGCACAAGCCGAGCAGTAAATAGCAATCAGCCCCAGCATTTT. Translating gives CATSTSRAVNSNQPQHF.

A word on this clonotype: Since a much larger clone is just one base distant, this may be a read error. The gene calls are TRBV4-1 and TRBJ1-4, with no clear D. The CDR3 is 15 residues long. V gave up 4 bases and J gave up 1 base, with 10 bases separating them. The germline V gene has CDR1 MGHRA and CDR2 YSYEKL. The DNA of the CDR3 is TGCGCCAGCAGCCCTACAGCTTTAACTAATGAAAAACTGTTTTTT. It is translated as CASSPTALTNEKLFF.

The chain links TRBV24-1 to TRBJ2-1; 7 bases agree with TRBD1. Per germline, CDR1 KGHDR and CDR2 SFDVKD. There are 13 residues in the CDR3. Germline trimming cut 2 bases from V and 9 bases from J; bases unmatched to any gene: 3. The CDR3 region has the DNA TGTGCCACCAGTGATTGGGACAGCAGTGAGCAGTTCTTC. It specifies CATSDWDSSEQFF.

This clonotype was detected ten times or more. The rearrangement links TRBV21-1 to TRBJ2-1; the D call TRBD2 from the table was never checked on the DNA. TRBV21-1 is given as a pseudogene. The CDR3 sequence is 15 residues long. The CDR3 sequence: CASSNELARGNEQFF. Written as DNA, the CDR3 is TGTGCCAGCAGCAACGAACTAGCGAGGGGCAATGAGCAGTTCTTC.

The V and J genes are TRBV6-5 and TRBJ1-6; TRBD1 is a possible D gene (6 bases). This CDR3 has 13 amino acids. Germline V gene data show CDR1 as MNHEY and CDR2 as SVGAGI. The V and J ends lost 6 bases and 7 bases respectively, with 10 bases between them. CDR3: CASRETGNSPLHF. The DNA for the CDR3 is TGTGCCAGCAGGGAAACAGGGAATTCACCCCTCCACTTT.

Remarks on this clonotype: Being one base from a much bigger clone, this may be a read error. The CDR3 loop is CASSWKQGPPNYGYTF. CDR3 in DNA: TGTGCCAGCAGCTGGAAACAGGGACCTCCTAACTATGGCTACACCTTC. The chain joins TRBV7-2 to TRBJ1-2, with D perhaps TRBD1 (6 bases). This CDR3 contains 16 residues. Germline V gives CDR1 SGHTA, CDR2 FQGNSA. Trimming removed 4 bases at V and 0 bases at J, with 15 bases between.

The chain combines TRBV29-1 with TRBJ2-1; D tentatively fits TRBD1 or TRBD2 (5 bases each). Germline CDR1 reads SQVTM; CDR2 reads ANQGSEA. The CDR3 has 13 residues. Trimming removed 7 bases from V and 8 bases from J, with 18 bases in between. The CDR3 nucleotides read TGCAGCGCTAGGGACGGGTTCATGTATGAGCAGTTCTTC. Its protein is CSARDGFMYEQFF.

This clonotype was seen repeatedly, ten times or more. The V gene is TRBV18, the J gene TRBJ2-3; D remains ambiguous. The V end lost 4 bases, the J end lost 1 base, and 12 bases lay between the germline ends. The CDR3 is 15 residues long. Germline values: CDR1 KGHSH, CDR2 LQKENI. The CDR3: CASSRPRTGTDTQYF. The DNA of the CDR3 is TGTGCCAGCTCACGACCACGGACGGGCACAGATACGCAGTATTTT.

The table lists this clonotype with many counts. The rearrangement joins TRBV28 to TRBJ2-3; D might be TRBD1 (7 bases). This CDR3 comprises 16 residues. Trimming removed 6 bases from V and 1 base from J, with 17 bases in between. Germline-derived CDR1 and CDR2 are MDHEN and SYDVKM. The CDR3 nucleotides are TGTGCCAGCAGGCAACGACAGGGCGGGGGCACAGATACGCAGTATTTT. It translates to CASRQRQGGGTDTQYF.

This rearrangement joins TRBV7-3 to TRBJ1-1; D unclear. Trimming removed 2 bases at V and 3 bases at J, with 7 bases between. This CDR3 region has 13 residues. The V gene's germline CDR1 is SGHTA and CDR2 FQGTGA. The CDR3 here is CASSLRSHTEAFF. CDR3 nucleotide sequence: TGTGCCAGCAGCTTACGTAGCCACACTGAAGCTTTCTTT.

With respect to this clonotype: A much bigger clone sits one base away, suggesting this may be a read error. The rearrangement links TRBV12-3 or TRBV12-4 to TRBJ2-5, with 7 bases aligning to TRBD1. CDR3 size: 14 residues. The CDR3 region has the DNA TGTACCAGCAGCCAAAGACAGGGTCAAGAGACCCAGTACTTC. It codes for CTSSQRQGQETQYF.

As for this clonotype: This may be a read error: a much more frequent sequence differs by one nucleotide. The rearrangement joins TRBV7-8 to TRBJ2-1, with D possibly TRBD2 on 5 matching bases. The end of the DNA aligns better with TRBJ2-7, so the J call may be wrong. The CDR3 runs to 13 residues. CDR1 and CDR2 from the germline V gene are SGHVS and FQNEAQ. CDR3 bases: TGTGCCAGCAGCTTGGGAGCGAGGAATGAGCAGTACTTC. Translated, it gives CASSLGARNEQYF.

The J gene is TRBJ2-1, the V gene TRBV6-1; TRBD2 matches at 11 bases. V shed 4 bases and J 9 bases; nucleotides not matched to a gene: 11. The CDR3 is 16 amino acids. Germline loops: CDR1 MNHNS, CDR2 SASEGT. CDR3 bases: TGTGCCAGCAGTGCACCTATTAGCGGGAGGGCCATTGAGCAGTTCTTC. This translates into CASSAPISGRAIEQFF.

This chain connects TRBV12-3 or TRBV12-4 to TRBJ2-2; TRBD2 aligns across 9 bases. The CDR3 contains 16 residues. V trimming: 8 bases; J trimming: 6 bases; junction bases outside the gene matches: 13. The CDR3 nucleotides read TGTGCCAGCGACCGTTTAGCGGGAGTCGTGGCCGGGGAGCTGTTTTTT. Its translation: CASDRLAGVVAGELFF.

The chain recombines TRBV7-3 with TRBJ2-7, with no clear D. The V end was cut by 1 base, the J end by 10 bases, with 11 bases between. The CDR3 is 12 residues long. The germline V gene has CDR1 SGHTA and CDR2 FQGTGA. The CDR3 is CASSLISGIQYF. CDR3 nucleotide sequence: TGTGCCAGCAGCTTAATATCTGGGATACAGTACTTC.

This clonotype was recorded many times. The V and J genes are TRBV7-9 and TRBJ2-2; D is ambiguous. The V gene's germline CDR1 is SEHNR and CDR2 FQNEAQ (reference sequence). This CDR3 spans 15 amino acids. V was pared by 3 bases and J by 0 bases, with 8 bases between. CDR3 sequence (DNA): TGTGCCAGCAGCTTTGGTCTACCGAACACCGGGGAGCTGTTTTTT. Protein: CASSFGLPNTGELFF.

This clonotype was picked up a small number of times. The V call is TRBV9, the J call TRBJ1-4; D not resolved. The germline V and J ends were trimmed by 4 bases and 2 bases, with 9 bases remaining between them. The CDR3 spans 14 residues. Germline loops: CDR1 SGDLS, CDR2 YYNGEE. The DNA of the CDR3 is TGTGCCAGCAGCCCCACGGTGACTAATGAAAAACTGTTTTTT. It specifies CASSPTVTNEKLFF.

The rearrangement joins TRBV6-5 to TRBJ1-2, with a tentative D call TRBD1 (6 bases). The CDR3 loop spans 14 amino acids. CDR1 is MNHEY and CDR2 is SVGAGI in the germline V gene. Trimming removed 5 bases from V and 4 bases from J, with 14 bases in between. This CDR3 reads CASSIDRTSYGYTF. The CDR3 DNA is TGTGCCAGCAGTATCGACAGGACCAGCTATGGCTACACCTTC.

V usage is TRBV29-1 and J usage is TRBJ2-5; D gene uncertain. The length of the CDR3 is 12 residues. Trimming shortened V by 3 bases and J by 11 bases, and 16 bases separated the two germline ends. The germline CDR1 and CDR2 sequences are SQVTM and ANQGSEA. The CDR3 DNA follows: TGCAGCGTTGACTCCGCCTCGGAAAAGCAGTACTTC. This encodes CSVDSASEKQYF.